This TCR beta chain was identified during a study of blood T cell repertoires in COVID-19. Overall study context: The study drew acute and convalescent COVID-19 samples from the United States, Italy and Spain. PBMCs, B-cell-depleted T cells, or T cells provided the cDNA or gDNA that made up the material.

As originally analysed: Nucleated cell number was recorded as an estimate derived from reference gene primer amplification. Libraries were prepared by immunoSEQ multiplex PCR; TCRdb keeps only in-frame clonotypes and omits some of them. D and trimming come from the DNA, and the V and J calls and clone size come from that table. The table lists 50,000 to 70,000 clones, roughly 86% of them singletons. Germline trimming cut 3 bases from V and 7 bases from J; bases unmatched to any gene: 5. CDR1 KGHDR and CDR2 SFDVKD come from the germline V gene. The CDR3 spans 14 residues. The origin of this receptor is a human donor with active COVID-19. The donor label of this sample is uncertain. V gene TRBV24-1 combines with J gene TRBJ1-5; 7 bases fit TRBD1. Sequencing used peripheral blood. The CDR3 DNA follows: TGTGCCACCAGTGATAGTTCACAGGGGCAGCCCCAGCATTTT. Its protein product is CATSDSSQGQPQHF.